One and the same sample provided the 8 T cell receptor beta chains below, sequenced in a study of beta chain features in type 1 diabetes. The sequenced template was cDNA made from the entire isolated RNA. TCRdb's table, derived via immunoSEQ multiplex PCR, lists solely in-frame clones and lacks some. Altogether 450,000 to 550,000 clones are present, around 28% being singletons, with the ten largest covering about 0.065%. Sequencing used naive CD4+ T cells from blood. These receptor sequences come from a man aged 18 to 29 in good health.

This chain uses TRBV19 with TRBJ2-1; 14 bases map to TRBD2. The germline V gene has CDR1 LNHDA and CDR2 SQIVND (reference sequence). The CDR3 is 19 amino acids. The junction had 14 bases not matched to a gene; V was cut back by 5 bases and J by 5 bases. The CDR3 reads CASSLRSGTSGSFHNEQFF. The DNA for the CDR3 is TGTGCCAGTAGTTTAAGATCCGGGACTAGCGGGAGTTTCCACAATGAGCAGTTCTTC.

This clone was seen only a few times. The rearrangement uses TRBV5-1 and TRBJ2-2, with TRBD2 matching over 9 bases. Germline loops: CDR1 SGHRS, CDR2 YFSETQ. V lost 0 bases and J lost 4; bases outside the gene matches: 4. This CDR3 contains 16 residues. This CDR3 reads CASSLGLAVFTGELFF. The CDR3 DNA reads as TGCGCCAGCAGCTTGGGACTAGCGGTTTTCACCGGGGAGCTGTTTTTT.

This clone was recorded many times. An end of the junction differs from the germline gene, which may be a read error. The gene calls are TRBV7-9 and TRBJ2-6; no definite D call. In germline, CDR1 is SEHNR, CDR2 FQNEAQ (reference sequence). The CDR3 consists of 13 residues. The CDR3 DNA follows: TGTGCCAGCAGGGATACTGGGTCCAACGTCCTGACTTTC. Protein sequence: CASRDTGSNVLTF.

In its sample, this clone was seen a few times. The chain combines TRBV28 with TRBJ2-5, with TRBD2 as a possible D gene (6 bases). Germline V CDR1 and CDR2: MDHEN, SYDVKM. The CDR3 is 14 residues long. V was clipped by 6 bases and J by 5 bases, with 16 bases between them. In DNA, the CDR3 is TGTGCCAGCAGATACCGGGGGTCCCGGGAGACCCAGTACTTC. Its protein is CASRYRGSRETQYF.

CDR3: CATERGGSPQQFF. CDR3 bases: TGTGCCACCGAGCGCGGAGGTTCACCCCAGCAGTTCTTC. The J gene is TRBJ2-1, the V gene TRBV15; D possibly corresponds to TRBD2 (5 bases). V dropped 8 bases and J dropped 11 bases, with 19 bases sitting between them. The germline CDR1 and CDR2 sequences are LNHNV and YYDKDF (reference sequence). The CDR3 is made up of 13 amino acids.

In the case of this clone: The sample has other DNA sequences that encode this CDR3 too. The chain links TRBV15 to TRBJ2-7, with 10 positions matching TRBD1. With 1 base clipped from V and 1 base from J, the junction kept 1 base outside the gene matches. Germline loops: CDR1 LNHNV, CDR2 YYDKDF (reference sequence). The CDR3 contains 15 residues. The CDR3 DNA follows: TGTGCCACCAGCAGAGGGACAGGGGGGTCCTACGAGCAGTACTTC. As protein: CATSRGTGGSYEQYF.

The rearrangement joins TRBV5-1 to TRBJ2-7; 7 bases line up with TRBD2. The V and J ends lost 1 base and 2 bases, in that order; junction bases with no gene match: 3. This CDR3 spans 14 amino acids. Germline CDR1 and CDR2: SGHRS and YFSETQ. The CDR3, as DNA: TGCGCCAGCAGCTTGTCTAGCGGAACCTACGAGCAGTACTTC. Protein: CASSLSSGTYEQYF.

The J gene is TRBJ2-7, the V gene TRBV11-2; 8 nucleotides align to TRBD1. The CDR3 has 15 residues. The germline gives CDR1 SGHAT, CDR2 FQNNGV. V shed 2 bases and J 2 bases; nucleotides not matched to a gene: 5. The CDR3 coding sequence is TGTGCCAGCAGCTTAATTGGACAGGGAGCCTACGAGCAGTACTTC. Protein product: CASSLIGQGAYEQYF.